These 29 T cell receptor beta chains were all obtained from the same sample, sequenced in a study of shared clonotypes between healthy human individuals. It was CD45RO-negative cells, positively selected for CCR7, that made up naive CD8 cells, with terminally differentiated effector memory CD45RA+ cells excluded. Assay used: immunoSEQ multiplex PCR; TCRdb lists only in-frame clones, some missing. The sample shows about 2 million clones, roughly 94% of them seen only once. The sample was naive CD8+ T cells sorted from blood. The receptors derive from a man between 18 and 35 years old in good health.

CDR3 amino acids: CASSMRGFSNQPQHF. In DNA form, the CDR3 reads TGTGCCAGTAGTATGAGGGGGTTTAGCAATCAGCCCCAGCATTTT. This chain uses TRBV19 with TRBJ1-5; a weak D match, TRBD1 (6 bases). Germline V gene data show CDR1 as LNHDA and CDR2 as SQIVND (reference sequence). This CDR3 is 15 amino acids long. V lost 3 bases, J lost 0 bases, and 9 bases lay in between.

About this clone: Other DNA sequences in this specimen translate into the identical CDR3. The V gene is TRBV28, the J gene TRBJ2-7; the D gene is possibly TRBD1 (6 bases). CDR1 and CDR2 from the germline V gene are MDHEN and SYDVKM. The CDR3 loop spans 14 amino acids. The V and J ends lost 1 base and 0 bases respectively, with 7 bases between them. CDR3 in amino acids: CASSLSDSSYEQYF. The CDR3 coding sequence is TGTGCCAGCAGTTTATCGGACAGCTCCTACGAGCAGTACTTC. Full variable domain (missing parts from reference TRBV28 and TRBJ2-7): DVKVTQSSRYLVKRTGEKVFLECVQDMDHENMFWYRQDPGLGLRLIYFSYDVKMKEKGDIPEGYSVSREKKERFSLILESASTNQTSMYLCASSLSDSSYEQYFGPGTRLTVT.

As concerns this clone: This may be a read error, as it is one base from a much larger clone. Different DNA sequences within this sample yield the same CDR3. The V and J genes are TRBV7-8 and TRBJ2-7; D unclear. The V gene lost 5 bases and the J gene lost 0 bases, with 2 bases spanning the gap. Per germline, CDR1 SGHVS and CDR2 FQNEAQ. The CDR3 contains 11 residues. The CDR3 is CASSHSYEQYF. The DNA for the CDR3 is TGTGCCAGCAGCCACTCCTACGAGCAGTACTTC. The full variable domain, its missing parts supplied by reference TRBV7-8 and TRBJ2-7, is GAGVSQSPRYKVAKRGQDVALRCDPISGHVSLFWYQQALGQGPEFLTYFQNEAQLDKSGLPSDRFFAERPEGSVSTLKIQRTQQEDSAVYLCASSHSYEQYFGPGTRLTVT.

The rearrangement links TRBV27 to TRBJ2-7, with 8 bases matching TRBD2. The CDR3 contains 14 residues. Germline CDR1 MNHEY, CDR2 SMNVEV (reference sequence). Trimming removed 5 bases from V and 4 bases from J; junction bases left unmatched: 7. DNA of the CDR3: TGTGCCAGCAGTCCGGGACTAGGGGAATACGAGCAGTACTTC. Protein product: CASSPGLGEYEQYF.

Of note for this clone: Relative to the germline gene, one junction end is altered; a read error may explain this. The chain employs TRBV2 and TRBJ2-1; 8 bases line up with TRBD1. Germline lookup yields CDR1 SNHLY and CDR2 FYNNEI. The CDR3 loop spans 15 amino acids. The DNA of the CDR3 is TGTGCCAGCAGTGAAAGGACAGGGTCGTACAGTGAGCAGTTCTTC. This translates into CASSERTGSYSEQFF. Using reference TRBV2 and TRBJ2-1 for the parts outside the CDR3, the full variable domain is EPEVTQTPSHQVTQMGQEVILRCVPISNHLYFYWYRQILGQKVEFLVSFYNNEISEKSEIFDDQFSVERPDGSNFTLKIRSTKLEDSAMYFCASSERTGSYSEQFFGPGTRLTVL.

The chain employs TRBV7-2 and TRBJ1-5, with D unresolved. Looked up from germline, CDR1 is SGHTA and CDR2 is FQGNSA. This CDR3 has 15 amino acids. V was clipped by 5 bases and J by 2 bases, with 13 bases between them. CDR3 region: CASSGSLLGNQPQHF. Written as DNA, the CDR3 is TGTGCCAGCAGCGGGTCGCTGTTGGGCAATCAGCCCCAGCATTTT.

The rearrangement links TRBV7-8 to TRBJ2-7, with 8 bases matching TRBD2. Trimming removed 0 bases from V and 6 bases from J; junction bases left unmatched: 7. CDR1 is SGHVS, CDR2 FQNEAQ, per germline. The CDR3 loop spans 15 amino acids. In DNA, the CDR3 is TGTGCCAGCAGCTTAGCCCCAGCGGGAGATGGCGAGCAGTACTTC. Amino acids: CASSLAPAGDGEQYF. Filled out from reference TRBV7-8 and TRBJ2-7, the complete variable domain reads GAGVSQSPRYKVAKRGQDVALRCDPISGHVSLFWYQQALGQGPEFLTYFQNEAQLDKSGLPSDRFFAERPEGSVSTLKIQRTQQEDSAVYLCASSLAPAGDGEQYFGPGTRLTVT.

V and J are TRBV7-8 and TRBJ1-5, with TRBD1 matching 7 bases. J lost 3 bases, V lost 5 bases, and 13 bases had no gene match. The germline gives CDR1 SGHVS, CDR2 FQNEAQ. The CDR3 is 17 amino acids. In nucleotides, the CDR3 is TGTGCCAGCAGCCCATACCGCGGGACAGAAGACAATCAGCCCCAGCATTTT. It encodes CASSPYRGTEDNQPQHF.

The chain carries TRBV6-1 and TRBJ2-7; no definite D call. The length of the CDR3 is 13 residues. V dropped 8 bases and J dropped 1 base, with 12 bases sitting between them. The germline gives CDR1 MNHNS, CDR2 SASEGT. The CDR3 protein is CASAEGDSYEQYF. The DNA of the CDR3 is TGTGCCAGCGCCGAAGGTGATTCCTACGAGCAGTACTTC.

The chain is built from TRBV11-2 and TRBJ2-7; D may match TRBD1 or TRBD2 (5 bases each). This CDR3 spans 13 amino acids. Germline values: CDR1 SGHAT, CDR2 FQNNGV. V was cut by 5 bases and J by 4 bases, with 12 bases left in between. The chain's CDR3 is CASSKGPKYEQYF. CDR3 in DNA: TGTGCCAGCAGCAAGGGACCTAAATACGAGCAGTACTTC.

Concerning this clone itself: Other DNA variants within this sample encode the same CDR3. This chain uses TRBV5-1 with TRBJ1-1; D is unresolved. CDR1 is SGHRS and CDR2 is YFSETQ in the germline V gene. This CDR3 is 13 amino acids long. V lost 2 bases to trimming and J lost 2 bases, with 7 bases between them. The CDR3 region has the DNA TGCGCCAGCAGCTTATCCCGAAACACTGAAGCTTTCTTT. Residues: CASSLSRNTEAFF.

Here the CDR3 DNA reads TGTGCCAGCAGCCCCGGATTAGGTTGGAACCAAGCTTTCTTT. Amino acid sequence: CASSPGLGWNQAFF. This chain links TRBV5-6 with TRBJ1-1; D gene unclear. The CDR3 consists of 14 residues. Looked up from germline, CDR1 is SGHDT and CDR2 is YYEEEE. The V gene lost 4 bases and the J gene lost 9 bases, with 19 bases spanning the gap.

V and J are TRBV28 and TRBJ1-3, with a tentative D call TRBD1 (5 bases). CDR1 and CDR2 (germline): MDHEN, SYDVKM. The ends were cut back, 3 bases at V and 0 bases at J, with 6 bases in the middle. The CDR3 runs 14 residues. CDR3 coding DNA: TGTGCCAGCAGTTTGGGGGTCTCTGGAAACACCATATATTTT. Its translation is CASSLGVSGNTIYF. The full variable domain, in which reference TRBV28 and TRBJ1-3 provide the parts outside the CDR3, is DVKVTQSSRYLVKRTGEKVFLECVQDMDHENMFWYRQDPGLGLRLIYFSYDVKMKEKGDIPEGYSVSREKKERFSLILESASTNQTSMYLCASSLGVSGNTIYFGEGSWLTVV.

This chain uses TRBV14 with TRBJ2-5, with a tentative D call TRBD2 (5 bases). This CDR3 spans 17 amino acids. V lost 7 bases and J lost 2, with 23 bases in between. Germline assignment: CDR1 SGHDN and CDR2 FVKESK. CDR3: CASMIFRASRGQETQYF. CDR3 nucleotides: TGTGCCAGCATGATTTTTCGGGCCTCCCGGGGACAAGAGACCCAGTACTTC. Using reference TRBV14 and TRBJ2-5 for the parts outside the CDR3, the full variable domain is EAGVTQFPSHSVIEKGQTVTLRCDPISGHDNLYWYRRVMGKEIKFLLHFVKESKQDESGMPNNRFLAERTGGTYSTLKVQPAELEDSGVYFCASMIFRASRGQETQYFGPGTRLLVL.

This chain connects TRBV7-2 to TRBJ1-6, with D uncertain. The CDR3 has 14 residues. Trimming removed 5 bases at V and 4 bases at J, with 9 bases between. Germline-derived CDR1 and CDR2 are SGHTA and FQGNSA. The CDR3 DNA follows: TGTGCCAGCAGCGAGACTGATTATAATTCACCCCTCCACTTT. Its protein product is CASSETDYNSPLHF.

The chain couples TRBV5-1 to TRBJ2-7; D is undetermined. This CDR3 contains 15 residues. Germline CDR1 is SGHRS and CDR2 is YFSETQ. V was cut by 4 bases and J by 0 bases, with 14 bases left in between. The CDR3 DNA sequence: TGCGCCAGCAGCCTGGGCATCGACTCCTCCTACGAGCAGTACTTC. This codes for CASSLGIDSSYEQYF.

The chain is built from TRBV5-8 and TRBJ1-1; 7 nucleotides align to TRBD1. J lost 5 bases, V lost 3 bases, and 10 bases had no gene match. Germline-derived CDR1 and CDR2 are SGHTS and YDEGEE. The CDR3 is 15 amino acids. The CDR3 DNA follows: TGTGCCAGCAGCTGGGGGGCCGTACAGGGGACTGAAGCTTTCTTT. Encoded protein: CASSWGAVQGTEAFF.

The table lists this clone with a count of one. The V gene is TRBV28, the J gene TRBJ1-2; D unclear. Germline V gene lookup returns CDR1 MDHEN and CDR2 SYDVKM. V lost 8 bases and J 6 bases, leaving 16 bases between the germline ends. CDR3 length equals 13 residues. For the CDR3, the DNA is TGTGCCAGCCGAGACCCCCTAATTGATGGCTACACCTTC. As protein: CASRDPLIDGYTF.

As to this clone: Germline and junction disagree at one end, which may indicate a read error. The V and J genes are TRBV10-3 and TRBJ2-3; TRBD2 aligns across 8 bases. The CDR3 runs to 15 residues. Germline lookup yields CDR1 ENHRY and CDR2 SYGVKD. In nucleotides, the CDR3 is TGTGCCATCAGTGCAGGGAGCGGGAGCAGAGATACGCAGTATTTT. Encoded protein: CAISAGSGSRDTQYF.

The chain is built from TRBV10-1 and TRBJ2-7; 7 bases line up with TRBD1. CDR3 length: 13 amino acids. Looked up from germline, CDR1 is WNHNN and CDR2 is SYGVQD (reference sequence). Losses at the gene ends were 8 bases for V and 5 bases for J; bases not matched to a gene: 9. The CDR3 is CASSGDRDHEQYF. The CDR3 DNA sequence: TGCGCCAGCTCTGGAGACAGGGACCACGAGCAGTACTTC.

The V and J genes are TRBV10-2 and TRBJ2-1; TRBD2 is a possible D gene (5 bases). V lost 1 base to trimming and J lost 7 bases, with 8 bases between them. Germline values: CDR1 WSHSY, CDR2 SAAADI. CDR3 size: 13 residues. The CDR3 DNA is TGCGCCAGCAGTGAGTGGTCGGGGAATGAGCAGTTCTTC. Translated, it gives CASSEWSGNEQFF.

This sequence joins TRBV11-1 and TRBJ2-7, with D perhaps assigned TRBD1 or TRBD2 (5 bases each). Germline V lookup: CDR1 SGHAT, CDR2 FQDESV (reference sequence). CDR3 length: 14 residues. V gave up 0 bases and J gave up 3 bases, with 9 bases separating them. The CDR3 loop reads CASSLAHGGYEQYF. The CDR3 region has the DNA TGTGCCAGCAGCTTAGCGCATGGGGGCTACGAGCAGTACTTC.

The rearrangement links TRBV19 to TRBJ2-1; 9 nucleotides line up with TRBD2. The CDR3 is made up of 15 amino acids. Germline values: CDR1 LNHDA, CDR2 SQIVND (reference sequence). Unmatched junction bases numbered 3, after V lost 2 bases and J lost 4 bases. The CDR3 protein is CASSILAGEYNEQFF. In nucleotides, the CDR3 is TGTGCCAGTAGTATATTAGCGGGGGAATACAATGAGCAGTTCTTC.

The chain links TRBV4-1 to TRBJ2-3, with D possibly TRBD2 on 5 matching bases. Germline CDR1 is MGHRA and CDR2 is YSYEKL. This CDR3 has 16 amino acids. Trimming took off 2 bases at V and 6 bases at J, with 18 bases between the two ends. In nucleotides, the CDR3 is TGCGCCAGCAGCCAAAAGGATACTAGTGCTGGGGATACGCAGTATTTT. It encodes CASSQKDTSAGDTQYF.

This sequence joins TRBV4-1 and TRBJ1-5; the D gene is possibly TRBD1 (6 bases). There are 14 residues in the CDR3. Germline CDR1 and CDR2: MGHRA and YSYEKL. V dropped 4 bases and J dropped 4 bases, with 11 bases sitting between them. CDR3 sequence: CASSRGGENQPQHF. CDR3 sequence (DNA): TGCGCCAGCAGCCGCGGGGGCGAAAATCAGCCCCAGCATTTT.

The chain joins TRBV7-9 to TRBJ2-1, with unresolved D. Trimming stripped 3 bases from V and 6 bases from J, with 9 bases between. Germline V gives CDR1 SEHNR, CDR2 FQNEAQ (reference sequence). There are 13 residues in the CDR3. The CDR3 DNA sequence: TGTGCCAGCAGCTTTACAGCTTCCAATGAGCAGTTCTTC. Its translation: CASSFTASNEQFF.

The chain uses TRBV18 and TRBJ2-2, with D possibly TRBD1 on 5 matching bases. Trimming shortened V by 11 bases and J by 3 bases, and 13 bases separated the two germline ends. The germline V gene encodes CDR1 KGHSH and CDR2 LQKENI. The CDR3 contains 13 residues. The chain's CDR3 is CAVSREDTGELFF. CDR3 coding DNA: TGTGCCGTGTCCAGGGAAGACACCGGGGAGCTGTTTTTT.

This sequence joins TRBV27 and TRBJ2-3, with D unclear. There are 16 residues in the CDR3. Trimming removed 2 bases from V and 2 bases from J, with 14 bases in between. CDR1 and CDR2 from the germline V gene are MNHEY and SMNVEV (reference sequence). CDR3 residues: CASSLGPGVPTDTQYF. The DNA of the CDR3 is TGTGCCAGCAGTTTAGGGCCAGGAGTTCCCACAGATACGCAGTATTTT.

This sequence joins TRBV19 and TRBJ1-5, with no clear D. The V end was cut by 5 bases, the J end by 0 bases, with 8 bases between. The CDR3 consists of 14 residues. Germline CDR1 reads LNHDA; CDR2 reads SQIVND (reference sequence). The CDR3, as DNA: TGTGCCAGTAGTGTTCCTATTAGCAATCAGCCCCAGCATTTT. It specifies CASSVPISNQPQHF.